The rows below give T cell receptor beta chains drawn from one sample of a study of T cell changes during pregnancy in multiple sclerosis. TCRdb's copy holds only in-frame clones and misses some; the assay was immunoSEQ multiplex PCR. This table holds about 40,000 clones, over 85% found once. The starting material was peripheral blood, obtained before pregnancy. These TCRs come from a female donor with multiple sclerosis, enrolled in a pregnancy study. Both conserved end residues are part of each CDR3. The D gene is left open where the match is weak. Size tells how often a clone was seen (once, few, many) or the class of an expanded clone, and some rows leave it out.

CDR3 DNA: TGTGCCAGCAGCCAAACCACTAGCGGGAGGGCCGGGAGTTCAGATACGCAGTATTTT
CDR3 protein: CASSQTTSGRAGSSDTQYF
J gene: TRBJ2-3
clone size: .
V gene: TRBV4-2
D gene: TRBD2

CDR3 DNA: TGCGCCAGCAGGGTGGGCGCGGGAACTTCTGGAAACACCATATATTTT
CDR3 protein: CASRVGAGTSGNTIYF
J gene: TRBJ1-3
clone size: .
V gene: TRBV5-1
D gene: .

CDR3 DNA: TGTGCCAGCAGTGTACTAGCGGGGACTCCCAATGAGCAGTTCTTC
CDR3 protein: CASSVLAGTPNEQFF
J gene: TRBJ2-1
clone size: few
V gene: TRBV6-4
D gene: TRBD2

CDR3 DNA: TGTGCCAGCAGTGAGCTTCGGGGGTCTGAGGGCTACACCTTC
CDR3 protein: CASSELRGSEGYTF
J gene: TRBJ1-2
clone size: .
V gene: TRBV2
D gene: .

CDR3 DNA: TGTGCCAGCAGCTCCGGGTGGAGTGCGGACAATAACTACAATGAGCAGTTCTTC
CDR3 protein: CASSSGWSADNNYNEQFF
J gene: TRBJ2-1
clone size: .
V gene: TRBV11-2
D gene: .

CDR3 DNA: TGCAGCGCTCTACCTAGGTGGTCATGGGAGACCCAGTACTTC
CDR3 protein: CSALPRWSWETQYF
J gene: TRBJ2-5
clone size: .
V gene: TRBV29-1
D gene: .

CDR3 DNA: TGTGCCAGCAGCTGGAGCGGGAGCTCCTACGAGCAGTACTTC
CDR3 protein: CASSWSGSSYEQYF
J gene: TRBJ2-7
clone size: .
V gene: TRBV7-8
D gene: TRBD2

CDR3 DNA: TGTGCCAGCAGTGTTGGTCACACCTTAAACACCGGGGAGCTGTTTTTT
CDR3 protein: CASSVGHTLNTGELFF
J gene: TRBJ2-2
clone size: .
V gene: TRBV2
D gene: .

CDR3 DNA: TGTGCCACCAGGACAGGGTCCGGCTACACCTTC
CDR3 protein: CATRTGSGYTF
J gene: TRBJ1-2
clone size: .
V gene: TRBV10-3
D gene: TRBD1

CDR3 DNA: TGTGCCAGCAGCGTCCATAGCGGGAGGGCTTACGAGCAGTACTTC
CDR3 protein: CASSVHSGRAYEQYF
J gene: TRBJ2-7
clone size: once
V gene: TRBV9
D gene: TRBD2

CDR3 DNA: TGTGCCAGCAGCCATGAGGGTGACGGCCGGCAGCCCCAGCATTTT
CDR3 protein: CASSHEGDGRQPQHF
J gene: TRBJ1-5
clone size: few
V gene: TRBV5-5
D gene: .

CDR3 DNA: TGTGCCAGCAGCTTGACCACAGGGGGAGAAGCTTTCTTT
CDR3 protein: CASSLTTGGEAFF
J gene: TRBJ1-1
clone size: .
V gene: TRBV5-4
D gene: TRBD1

CDR3 DNA: TGTGCCAGCAGCTTAGCGGTGGCCGGGAGGGCCGCCTACGAGCAGTACTTC
CDR3 protein: CASSLAVAGRAAYEQYF
J gene: TRBJ2-7
clone size: .
V gene: TRBV7-2
D gene: TRBD2

CDR3 DNA: TGCAGCGTTGAGGGACTGGAGGGTCCAGATACGCAGTATTTT
CDR3 protein: CSVEGLEGPDTQYF
J gene: TRBJ2-3
clone size: .
V gene: TRBV29-1
D gene: .

CDR3 DNA: TGCAGCGTCCCCCCGGACAGGGTGAACACCGGGGAGCTGTTTTTT
CDR3 protein: CSVPPDRVNTGELFF
J gene: TRBJ2-2
clone size: .
V gene: TRBV29-1
D gene: TRBD1

CDR3 DNA: TGTGCCACCAGCCGAGCCAGGGGCGCCGGTACAGATACGCAGTATTTT
CDR3 protein: CATSRARGAGTDTQYF
J gene: TRBJ2-3
clone size: .
V gene: TRBV15
D gene: .

CDR3 DNA: TGTGCCAGCAGCTTAGACCGGGGACAGCCCCAGCATTTT
CDR3 protein: CASSLDRGQPQHF
J gene: TRBJ1-5
clone size: few
V gene: TRBV11-2
D gene: .

CDR3 DNA: TGTGCCAGCAGCGGGACACAAATGAACACTGAAGCTTTCTTT
CDR3 protein: CASSGTQMNTEAFF
J gene: TRBJ1-1
clone size: .
V gene: TRBV9
D gene: .

CDR3 DNA: TGTGCCAGCAGTTCCCAATACGGACAGAATCTAGCCAAAAACATTCAGTACTTC
CDR3 protein: CASSSQYGQNLAKNIQYF
J gene: TRBJ2-4
clone size: .
V gene: TRBV27
D gene: .

CDR3 DNA: TGTGCCAGCAGACGCGACAGGCTTAATGAAAAACTGTTTTTT
CDR3 protein: CASRRDRLNEKLFF
J gene: TRBJ1-4
clone size: .
V gene: TRBV2
D gene: .

CDR3 DNA: TGTGCCAGCACTAGCGGGAACTTAGCCAAAAACATTCAGTACTTC
CDR3 protein: CASTSGNLAKNIQYF
J gene: TRBJ2-4
clone size: .
V gene: TRBV6-5
D gene: TRBD2

CDR3 DNA: TGCGCCAGCAGCCAAGATCCTAAAAACACCATATATTTT
CDR3 protein: CASSQDPKNTIYF
J gene: TRBJ1-3
clone size: .
V gene: TRBV4-1
D gene: .

CDR3 DNA: TGTGCCAGCGCCCCGGGGGATCAAGAGACCCAGTACTTC
CDR3 protein: CASAPGDQETQYF
J gene: TRBJ2-5
clone size: .
V gene: TRBV5-6
D gene: .

CDR3 DNA: TGTGCCAGTAGTATAGATTCTCGCGGGGGCCTAGGGTACAATGAGCAGTTCTTC
CDR3 protein: CASSIDSRGGLGYNEQFF
J gene: TRBJ2-1
clone size: .
V gene: TRBV19
D gene: .

CDR3 DNA: TGTGCCAGCAGCTTAAGTAGGCGGGCTAGCGGGAGTTCATGGTACTTC
CDR3 protein: CASSLSRRASGSSWYF
J gene: TRBJ2-7
clone size: .
V gene: TRBV7-9
D gene: TRBD2

CDR3 DNA: TGTGCCAGCAGCAAACTAGCGGGAGTCAATGAGCAGTTCTTC
CDR3 protein: CASSKLAGVNEQFF
J gene: TRBJ2-1
clone size: .
V gene: TRBV6-4
D gene: TRBD2

CDR3 DNA: TGTGCCAGCCCCCCCCAGGGGGCGCACTATGGCTACACCTTC
CDR3 protein: CASPPQGAHYGYTF
J gene: TRBJ1-2
clone size: once
V gene: TRBV13
D gene: TRBD1

CDR3 DNA: TGCGCCAGCAGCTCCGTTGACAGAGGTTTTAACTATGGCTACACCTTC
CDR3 protein: CASSSVDRGFNYGYTF
J gene: TRBJ1-2
clone size: .
V gene: TRBV5-1
D gene: .

CDR3 DNA: TGTGCCAGCAGCCAAACTATATTAGGGGATAACGAGCAGTACTTC
CDR3 protein: CASSQTILGDNEQYF
J gene: TRBJ2-7
clone size: .
V gene: TRBV4-2
D gene: .

CDR3 DNA: TGTGCCAGTAGTATAGGGGGCAGGTGGGCTACAGATACGCAGTATTTT
CDR3 protein: CASSIGGRWATDTQYF
J gene: TRBJ2-3
clone size: .
V gene: TRBV19
D gene: .